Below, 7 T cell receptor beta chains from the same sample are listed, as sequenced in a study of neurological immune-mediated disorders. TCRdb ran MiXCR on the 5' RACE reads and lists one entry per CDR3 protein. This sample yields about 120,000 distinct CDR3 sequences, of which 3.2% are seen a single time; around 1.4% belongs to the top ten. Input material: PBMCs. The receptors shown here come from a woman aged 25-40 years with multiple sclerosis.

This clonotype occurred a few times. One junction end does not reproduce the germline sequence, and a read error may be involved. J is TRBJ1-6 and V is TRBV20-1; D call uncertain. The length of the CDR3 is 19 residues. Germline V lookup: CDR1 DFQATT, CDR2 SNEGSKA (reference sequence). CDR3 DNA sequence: TGCAGTGCTAGTCCCCCTCCGGCCGGGATTAGCTCCTATAATTCACCCCTACACTTT. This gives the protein CSASPPPAGISSYNSPLHF.

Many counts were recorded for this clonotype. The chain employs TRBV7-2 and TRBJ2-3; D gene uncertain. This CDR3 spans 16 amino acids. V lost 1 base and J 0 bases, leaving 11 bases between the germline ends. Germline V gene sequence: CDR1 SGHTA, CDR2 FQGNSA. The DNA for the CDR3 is TGTGCCAGCAGCTTAGATCGAGCAGTTAGCACAGATACGCAGTATTTT. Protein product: CASSLDRAVSTDTQYF.

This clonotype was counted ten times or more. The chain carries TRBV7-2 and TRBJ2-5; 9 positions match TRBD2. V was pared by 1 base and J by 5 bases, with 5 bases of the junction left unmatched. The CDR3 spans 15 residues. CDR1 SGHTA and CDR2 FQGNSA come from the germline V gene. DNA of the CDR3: TGTGCCAGCAGCTTAGGGGCGGGAGGGCCGGAGACCCAGTACTTC. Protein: CASSLGAGGPETQYF. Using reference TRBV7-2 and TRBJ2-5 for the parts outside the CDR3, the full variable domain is GAGVSQSPSNKVTEKGKDVELRCDPISGHTALYWYRQSLGQGLEFLIYFQGNSAPDKSGLPSDRFSAERTGGSVSTLTIQRTQQEDSAVYLCASSLGAGGPETQYFGPGTRLLVL.

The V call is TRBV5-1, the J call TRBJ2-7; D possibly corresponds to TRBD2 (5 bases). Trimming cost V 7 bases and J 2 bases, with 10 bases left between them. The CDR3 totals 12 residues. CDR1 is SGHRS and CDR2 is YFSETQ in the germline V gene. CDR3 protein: CASFDYPYEQYF. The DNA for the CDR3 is TGCGCCAGCTTTGACTACCCCTACGAGCAGTACTTC.

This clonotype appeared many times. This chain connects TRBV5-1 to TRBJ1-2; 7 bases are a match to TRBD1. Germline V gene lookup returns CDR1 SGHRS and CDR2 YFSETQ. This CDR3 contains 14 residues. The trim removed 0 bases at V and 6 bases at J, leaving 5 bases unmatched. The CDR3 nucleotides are TGCGCCAGCAGCTTGGACAGGGGAAGGGATGGCTACACCTTC. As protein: CASSLDRGRDGYTF.

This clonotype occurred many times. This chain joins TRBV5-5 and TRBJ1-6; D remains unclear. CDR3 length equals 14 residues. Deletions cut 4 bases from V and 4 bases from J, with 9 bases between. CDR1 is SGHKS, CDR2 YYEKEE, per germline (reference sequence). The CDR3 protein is CASSPDSYNSPLHF. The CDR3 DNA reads TGTGCCAGCAGCCCCGATTCGTATAATTCACCCCTCCACTTT.

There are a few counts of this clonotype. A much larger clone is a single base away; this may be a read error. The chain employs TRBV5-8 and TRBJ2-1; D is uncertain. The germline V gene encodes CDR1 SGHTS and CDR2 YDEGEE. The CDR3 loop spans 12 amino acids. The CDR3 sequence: CDSSLVWNEQFF. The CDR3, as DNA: TGTGACAGCAGCTTGGTATGGAATGAGCAGTTCTTC.